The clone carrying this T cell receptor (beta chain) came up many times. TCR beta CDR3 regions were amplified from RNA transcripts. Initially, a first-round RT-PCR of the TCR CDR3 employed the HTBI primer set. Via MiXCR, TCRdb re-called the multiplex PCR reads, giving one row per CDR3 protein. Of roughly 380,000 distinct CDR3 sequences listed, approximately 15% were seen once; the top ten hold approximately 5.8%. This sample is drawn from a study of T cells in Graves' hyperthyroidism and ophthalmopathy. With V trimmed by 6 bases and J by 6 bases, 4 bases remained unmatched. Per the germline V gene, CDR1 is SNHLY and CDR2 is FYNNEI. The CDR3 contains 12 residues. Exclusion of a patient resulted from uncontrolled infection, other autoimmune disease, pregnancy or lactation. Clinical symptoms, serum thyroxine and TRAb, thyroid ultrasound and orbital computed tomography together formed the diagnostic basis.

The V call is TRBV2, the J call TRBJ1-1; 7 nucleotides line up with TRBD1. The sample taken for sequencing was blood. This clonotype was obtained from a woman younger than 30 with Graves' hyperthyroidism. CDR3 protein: CASREGAAEAFF. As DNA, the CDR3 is TGTGCCAGCAGAGAGGGGGCTGCTGAAGCTTTCTTT. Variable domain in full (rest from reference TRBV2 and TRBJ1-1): EPEVTQTPSHQVTQMGQEVILRCVPISNHLYFYWYRQILGQKVEFLVSFYNNEISEKSEIFDDQFSVERPDGSNFTLKIRSTKLEDSAMYFCASREGAAEAFFGQGTRLTVV.